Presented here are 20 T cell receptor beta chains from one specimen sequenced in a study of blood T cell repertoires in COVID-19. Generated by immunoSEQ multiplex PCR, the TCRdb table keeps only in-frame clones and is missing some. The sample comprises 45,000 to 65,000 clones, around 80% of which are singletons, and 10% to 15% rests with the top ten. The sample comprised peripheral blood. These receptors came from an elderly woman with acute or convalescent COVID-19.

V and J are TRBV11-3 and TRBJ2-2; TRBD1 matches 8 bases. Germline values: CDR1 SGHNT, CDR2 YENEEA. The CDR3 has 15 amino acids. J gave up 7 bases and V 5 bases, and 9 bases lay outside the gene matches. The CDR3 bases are TGTGCCAGCAGCACCCGACAGGGGCGCGGCGGGGAGCTGTTTTTT. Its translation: CASSTRQGRGGELFF.

CDR3 sequence: CASSQGSPGVSPLHF. CDR3 nucleotides: TGCGCCAGCAGCCAAGGGTCCCCAGGGGTTTCACCCCTCCACTTT. V usage is TRBV4-1 and J usage is TRBJ1-6; TRBD1 is a possible D gene (6 bases). This CDR3 spans 15 amino acids. Trimming left V 1 base short and J 9 bases short, with 13 bases between. Germline V gene sequence: CDR1 MGHRA, CDR2 YSYEKL.

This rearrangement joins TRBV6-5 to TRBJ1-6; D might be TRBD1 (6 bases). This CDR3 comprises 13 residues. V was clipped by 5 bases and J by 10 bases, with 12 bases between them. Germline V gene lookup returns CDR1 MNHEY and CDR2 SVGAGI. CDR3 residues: CASSKPGQSPLHF. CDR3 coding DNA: TGTGCCAGCAGTAAACCGGGACAATCACCCCTCCACTTT.

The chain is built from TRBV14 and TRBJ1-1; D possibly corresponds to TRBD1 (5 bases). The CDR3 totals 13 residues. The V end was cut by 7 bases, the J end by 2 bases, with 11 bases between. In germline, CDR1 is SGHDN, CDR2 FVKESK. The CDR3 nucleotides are TGTGCCAGCACCCGACAGTATAACACTGAAGCTTTCTTT. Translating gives CASTRQYNTEAFF.

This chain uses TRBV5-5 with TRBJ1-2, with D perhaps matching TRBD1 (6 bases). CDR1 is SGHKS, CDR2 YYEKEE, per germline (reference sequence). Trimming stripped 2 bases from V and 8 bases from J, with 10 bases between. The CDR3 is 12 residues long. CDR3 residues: CASSLSGVGYTF. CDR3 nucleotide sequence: TGTGCCAGCAGCTTATCAGGGGTAGGCTACACCTTC.

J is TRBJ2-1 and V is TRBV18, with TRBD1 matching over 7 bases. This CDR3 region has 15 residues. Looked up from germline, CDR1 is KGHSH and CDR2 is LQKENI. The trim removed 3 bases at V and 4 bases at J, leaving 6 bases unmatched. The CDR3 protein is CASSPDRARYNEQFF. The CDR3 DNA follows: TGTGCCAGCTCACCTGACAGGGCTCGGTACAATGAGCAGTTCTTC.

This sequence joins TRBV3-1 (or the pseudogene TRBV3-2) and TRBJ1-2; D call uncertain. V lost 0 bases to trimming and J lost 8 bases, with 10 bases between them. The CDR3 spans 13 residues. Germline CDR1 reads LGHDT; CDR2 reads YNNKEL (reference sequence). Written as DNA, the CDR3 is TGTGCCAGCAGCCAAGAAGGTTGGGCCGGCTACACCTTC. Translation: CASSQEGWAGYTF.

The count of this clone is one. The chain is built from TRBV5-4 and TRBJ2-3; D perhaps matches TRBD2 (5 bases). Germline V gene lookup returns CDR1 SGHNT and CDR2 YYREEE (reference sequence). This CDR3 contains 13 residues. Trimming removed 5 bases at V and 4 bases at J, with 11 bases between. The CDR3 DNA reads TGTGCCAGCAGGACCCAGGAGGCAGATACGCAGTATTTT. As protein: CASRTQEADTQYF.

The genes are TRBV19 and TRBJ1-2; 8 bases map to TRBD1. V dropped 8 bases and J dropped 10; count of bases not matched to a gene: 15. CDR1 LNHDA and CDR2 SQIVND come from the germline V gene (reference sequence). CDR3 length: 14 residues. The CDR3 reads CASENSGTGFPYTF. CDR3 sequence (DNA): TGTGCCAGTGAGAATTCCGGGACAGGTTTTCCCTACACCTTC. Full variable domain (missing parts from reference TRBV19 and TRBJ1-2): DGGITQSPKYLFRKEGQNVTLSCEQNLNHDAMYWYRQDPGQGLRLIYYSQIVNDFQKGDIAEGYSVSREKKESFPLTVTSAQKNPTAFYLCASENSGTGFPYTFGSGTRLTVV.

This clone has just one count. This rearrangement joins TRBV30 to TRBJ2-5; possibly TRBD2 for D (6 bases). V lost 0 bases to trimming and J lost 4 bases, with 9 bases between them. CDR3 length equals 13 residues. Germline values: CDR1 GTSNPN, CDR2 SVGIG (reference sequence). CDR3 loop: CAWSVLGGETQYF. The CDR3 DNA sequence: TGTGCCTGGAGTGTACTGGGGGGAGAGACCCAGTACTTC.

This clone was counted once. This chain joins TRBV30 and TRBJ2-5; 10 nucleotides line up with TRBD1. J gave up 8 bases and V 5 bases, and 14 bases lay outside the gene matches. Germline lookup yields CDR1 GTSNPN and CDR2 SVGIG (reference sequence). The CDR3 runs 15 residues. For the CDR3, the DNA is TGTGCCTGGGCAGTTTGGGGACAGGGGTTTGGAACCCAGTACTTC. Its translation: CAWAVWGQGFGTQYF.

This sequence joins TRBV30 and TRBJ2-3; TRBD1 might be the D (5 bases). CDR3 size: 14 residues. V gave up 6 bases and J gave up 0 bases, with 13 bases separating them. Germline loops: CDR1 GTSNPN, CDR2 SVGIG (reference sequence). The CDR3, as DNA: TGTGCCTGTAACAGGCTGACTAGCACAGATACGCAGTATTTT. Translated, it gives CACNRLTSTDTQYF.

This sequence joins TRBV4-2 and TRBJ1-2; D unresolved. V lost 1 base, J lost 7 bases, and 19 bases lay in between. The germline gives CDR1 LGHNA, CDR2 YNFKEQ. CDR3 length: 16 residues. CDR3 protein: CASSQVNEPYRGGYTF. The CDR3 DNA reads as TGTGCCAGCAGCCAAGTGAATGAGCCCTACCGGGGTGGCTACACCTTC.

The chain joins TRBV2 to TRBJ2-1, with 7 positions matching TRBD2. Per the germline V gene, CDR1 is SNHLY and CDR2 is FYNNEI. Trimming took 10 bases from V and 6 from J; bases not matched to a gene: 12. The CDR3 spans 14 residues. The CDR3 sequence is CATFPGREVNEQFF. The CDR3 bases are TGTGCCACCTTTCCGGGGAGGGAAGTCAATGAGCAGTTCTTC.

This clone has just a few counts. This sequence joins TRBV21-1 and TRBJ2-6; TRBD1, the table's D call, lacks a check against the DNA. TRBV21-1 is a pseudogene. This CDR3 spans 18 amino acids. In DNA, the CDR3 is TGTGCCAGCAGCGAAGGGGGACAGCGCAGCTCTGGGGCCAACGTCCTGACTTTC. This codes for CASSEGGQRSSGANVLTF.

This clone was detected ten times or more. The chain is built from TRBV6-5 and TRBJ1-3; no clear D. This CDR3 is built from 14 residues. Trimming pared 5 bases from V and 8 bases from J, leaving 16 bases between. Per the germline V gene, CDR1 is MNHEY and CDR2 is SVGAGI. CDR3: CASSNSLSGYTIYF. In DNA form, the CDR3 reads TGTGCCAGCAGTAATAGTTTGTCGGGGTACACCATATATTTT.

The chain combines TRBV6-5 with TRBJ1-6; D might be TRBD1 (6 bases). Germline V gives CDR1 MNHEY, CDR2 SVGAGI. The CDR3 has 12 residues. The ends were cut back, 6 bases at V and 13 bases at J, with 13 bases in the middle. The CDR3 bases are TGTGCCAGCAGCCCCTCTACAGGGCCCCTCCACTTT. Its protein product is CASSPSTGPLHF.

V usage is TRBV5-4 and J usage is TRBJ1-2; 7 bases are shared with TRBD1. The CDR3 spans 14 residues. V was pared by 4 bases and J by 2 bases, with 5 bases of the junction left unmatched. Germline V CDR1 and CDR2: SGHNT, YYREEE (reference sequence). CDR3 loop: CASSPGTVNYGYTF. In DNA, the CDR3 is TGTGCCAGCAGCCCCGGGACAGTCAACTATGGCTACACCTTC.

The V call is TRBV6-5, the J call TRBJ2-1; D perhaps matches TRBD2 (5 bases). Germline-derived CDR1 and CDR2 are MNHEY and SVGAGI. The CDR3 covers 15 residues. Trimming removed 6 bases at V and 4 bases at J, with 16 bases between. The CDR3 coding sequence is TGTGCCAGCAGCCCCTCGTCGGGGAGATACAATGAGCAGTTCTTC. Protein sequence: CASSPSSGRYNEQFF.

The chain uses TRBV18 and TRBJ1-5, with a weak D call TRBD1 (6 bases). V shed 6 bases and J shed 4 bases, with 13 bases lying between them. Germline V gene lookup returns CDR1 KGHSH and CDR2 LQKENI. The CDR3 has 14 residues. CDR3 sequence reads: CASSLNRENQPQHF. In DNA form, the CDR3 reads TGTGCCAGCTCTCTCAACAGGGAGAATCAGCCCCAGCATTTT.